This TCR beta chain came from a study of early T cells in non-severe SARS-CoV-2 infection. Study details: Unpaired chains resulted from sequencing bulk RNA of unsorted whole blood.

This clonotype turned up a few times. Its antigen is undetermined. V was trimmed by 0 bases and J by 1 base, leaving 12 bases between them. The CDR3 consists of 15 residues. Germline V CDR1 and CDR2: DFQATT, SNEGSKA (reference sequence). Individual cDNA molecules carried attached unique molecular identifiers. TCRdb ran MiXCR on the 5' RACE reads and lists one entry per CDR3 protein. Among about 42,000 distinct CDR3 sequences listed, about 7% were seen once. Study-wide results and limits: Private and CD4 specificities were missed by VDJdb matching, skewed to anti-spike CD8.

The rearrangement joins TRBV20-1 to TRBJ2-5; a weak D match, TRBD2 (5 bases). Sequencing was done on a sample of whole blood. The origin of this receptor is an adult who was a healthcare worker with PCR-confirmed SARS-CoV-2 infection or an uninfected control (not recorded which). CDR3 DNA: TGCAGTGCTAGAGATTCGGCTAGCCTCCAAGAGACCCAGTACTTC. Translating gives CSARDSASLQETQYF.